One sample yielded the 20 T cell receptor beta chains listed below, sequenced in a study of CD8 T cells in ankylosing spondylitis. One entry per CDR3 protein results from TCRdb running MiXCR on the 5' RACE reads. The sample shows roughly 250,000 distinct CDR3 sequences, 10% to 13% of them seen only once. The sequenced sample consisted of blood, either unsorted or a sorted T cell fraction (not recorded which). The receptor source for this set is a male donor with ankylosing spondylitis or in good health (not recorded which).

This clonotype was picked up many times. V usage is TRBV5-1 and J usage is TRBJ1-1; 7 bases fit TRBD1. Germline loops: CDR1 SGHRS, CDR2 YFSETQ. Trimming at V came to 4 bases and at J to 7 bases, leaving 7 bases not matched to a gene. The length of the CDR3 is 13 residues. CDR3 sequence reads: CASSGTGDLEAFF. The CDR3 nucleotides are TGCGCCAGCAGCGGAACAGGGGACCTTGAAGCTTTCTTT.

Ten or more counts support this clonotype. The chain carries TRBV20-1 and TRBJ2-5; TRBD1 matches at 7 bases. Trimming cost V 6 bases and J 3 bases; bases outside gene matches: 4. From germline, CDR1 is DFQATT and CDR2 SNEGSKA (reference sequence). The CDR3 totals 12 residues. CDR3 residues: CSARGMKETQYF. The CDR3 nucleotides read TGCAGTGCCAGGGGGATGAAAGAGACCCAGTACTTC.

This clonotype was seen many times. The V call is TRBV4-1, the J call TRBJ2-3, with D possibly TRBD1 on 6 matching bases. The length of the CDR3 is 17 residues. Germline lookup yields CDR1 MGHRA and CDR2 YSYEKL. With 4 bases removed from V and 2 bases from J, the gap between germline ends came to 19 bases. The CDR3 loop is CASSLRVQGYPTDTQYF. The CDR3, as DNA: TGCGCCAGCAGCCTAAGGGTGCAGGGGTACCCCACAGATACGCAGTATTTT.

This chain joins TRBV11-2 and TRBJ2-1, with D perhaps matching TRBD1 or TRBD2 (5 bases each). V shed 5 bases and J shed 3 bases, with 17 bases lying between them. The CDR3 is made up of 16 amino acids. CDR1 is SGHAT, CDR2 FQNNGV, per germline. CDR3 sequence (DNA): TGTGCCAGCAGCCCTTACTCCGGGACCTTCTACAATGAGCAGTTCTTC. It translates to CASSPYSGTFYNEQFF. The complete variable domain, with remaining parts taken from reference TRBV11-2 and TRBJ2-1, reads EAGVAQSPRYKIIEKRQSVAFWCNPISGHATLYWYQQILGQGPKLLIQFQNNGVVDDSQLPKDRFSAERLKGVDSTLKIQPAKLEDSAVYLCASSPYSGTFYNEQFFGPGTRLTVL.

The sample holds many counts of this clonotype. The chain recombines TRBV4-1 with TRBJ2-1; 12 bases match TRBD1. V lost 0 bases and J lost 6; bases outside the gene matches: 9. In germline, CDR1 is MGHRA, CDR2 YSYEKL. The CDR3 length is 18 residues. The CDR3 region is CASSQDRMGGQGANEQFF. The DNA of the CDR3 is TGCGCCAGCAGCCAAGATCGGATGGGGGGACAGGGGGCCAATGAGCAGTTCTTC.

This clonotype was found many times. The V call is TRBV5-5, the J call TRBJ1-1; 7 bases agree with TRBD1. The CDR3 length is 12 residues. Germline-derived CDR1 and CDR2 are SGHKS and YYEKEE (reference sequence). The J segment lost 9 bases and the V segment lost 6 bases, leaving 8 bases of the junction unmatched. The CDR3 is CASNLKGAKAFF. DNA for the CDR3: TGTGCCAGCAATCTGAAGGGGGCTAAAGCTTTCTTT.

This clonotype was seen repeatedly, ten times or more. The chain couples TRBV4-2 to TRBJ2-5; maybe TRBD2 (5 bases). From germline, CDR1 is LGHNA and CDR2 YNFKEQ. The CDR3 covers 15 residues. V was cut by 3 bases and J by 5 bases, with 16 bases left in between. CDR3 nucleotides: TGTGCCAGCAGCCAGCCTCTACTTAGCGAGGAGACCCAGTACTTC. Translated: CASSQPLLSEETQYF.

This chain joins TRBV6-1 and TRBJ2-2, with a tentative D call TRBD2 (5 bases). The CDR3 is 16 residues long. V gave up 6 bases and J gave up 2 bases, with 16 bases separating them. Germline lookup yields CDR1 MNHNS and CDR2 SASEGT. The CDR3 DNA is TGTGCCAGCAGCCCGGCAGGAGCGGTTAACACCGGGGAGCTGTTTTTT. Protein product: CASSPAGAVNTGELFF.

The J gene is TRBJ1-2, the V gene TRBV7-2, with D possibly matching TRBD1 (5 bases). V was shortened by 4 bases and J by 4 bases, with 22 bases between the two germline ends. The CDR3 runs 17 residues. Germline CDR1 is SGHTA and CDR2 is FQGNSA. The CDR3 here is CASSSEGIQGVVYGYTF. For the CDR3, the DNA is TGTGCCAGCAGCTCCGAGGGGATACAAGGCGTAGTCTATGGCTACACCTTC.

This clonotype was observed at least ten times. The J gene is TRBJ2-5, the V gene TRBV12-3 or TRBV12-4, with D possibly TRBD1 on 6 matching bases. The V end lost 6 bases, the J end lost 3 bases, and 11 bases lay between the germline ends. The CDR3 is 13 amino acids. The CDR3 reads CASRDQGKETQYF. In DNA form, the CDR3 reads TGTGCCAGCAGGGATCAGGGGAAAGAGACCCAGTACTTC.

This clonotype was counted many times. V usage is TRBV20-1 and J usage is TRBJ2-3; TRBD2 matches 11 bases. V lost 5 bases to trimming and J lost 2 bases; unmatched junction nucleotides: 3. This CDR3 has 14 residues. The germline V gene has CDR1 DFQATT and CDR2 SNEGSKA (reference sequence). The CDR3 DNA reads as TGCAGTGCTGCTAGCGGGGGGATCACAGATACGCAGTATTTT. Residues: CSAASGGITDTQYF.

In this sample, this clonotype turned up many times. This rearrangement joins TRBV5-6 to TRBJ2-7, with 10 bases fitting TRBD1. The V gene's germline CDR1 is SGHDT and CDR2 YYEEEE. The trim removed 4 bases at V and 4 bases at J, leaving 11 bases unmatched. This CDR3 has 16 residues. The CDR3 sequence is CASSPTGRDRGYEQYF. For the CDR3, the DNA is TGTGCCAGCAGCCCGACCGGGCGGGACAGGGGTTACGAGCAGTACTTC.

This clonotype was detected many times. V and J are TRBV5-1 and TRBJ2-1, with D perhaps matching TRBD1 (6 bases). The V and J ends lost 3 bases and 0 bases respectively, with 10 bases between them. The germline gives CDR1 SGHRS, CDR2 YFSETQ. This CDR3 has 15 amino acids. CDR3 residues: CASSSQGSSYNEQFF. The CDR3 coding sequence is TGCGCCAGCAGCTCTCAGGGGAGCTCCTACAATGAGCAGTTCTTC.

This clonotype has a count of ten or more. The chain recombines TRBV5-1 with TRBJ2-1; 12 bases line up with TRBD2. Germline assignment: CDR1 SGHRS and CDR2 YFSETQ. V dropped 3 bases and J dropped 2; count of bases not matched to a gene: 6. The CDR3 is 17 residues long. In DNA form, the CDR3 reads TGCGCCAGCAGCTCTATGACTAGCGGGAGAACCTACAATGAGCAGTTCTTC. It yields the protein CASSSMTSGRTYNEQFF.

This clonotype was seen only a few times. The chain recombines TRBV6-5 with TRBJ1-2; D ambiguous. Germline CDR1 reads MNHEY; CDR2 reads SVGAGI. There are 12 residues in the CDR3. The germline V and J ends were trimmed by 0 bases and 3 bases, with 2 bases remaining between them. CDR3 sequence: CASSYSDYGYTF. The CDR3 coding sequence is TGTGCCAGCAGTTACTCCGACTATGGCTACACCTTC.

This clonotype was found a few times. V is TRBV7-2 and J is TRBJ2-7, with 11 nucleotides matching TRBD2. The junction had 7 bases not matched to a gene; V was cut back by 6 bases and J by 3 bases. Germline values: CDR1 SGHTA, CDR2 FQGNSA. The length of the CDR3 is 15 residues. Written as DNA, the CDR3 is TGTGCCAGCAGTATTCTTAGCGGGGGGGACTACGAGCAGTACTTC. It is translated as CASSILSGGDYEQYF.

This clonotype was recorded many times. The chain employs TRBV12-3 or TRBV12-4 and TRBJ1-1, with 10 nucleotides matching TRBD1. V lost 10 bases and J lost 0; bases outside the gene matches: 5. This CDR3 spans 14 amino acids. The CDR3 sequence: CATGTGVVNTEAFF. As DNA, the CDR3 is TGTGCCACCGGGACAGGGGTAGTGAACACTGAAGCTTTCTTT.

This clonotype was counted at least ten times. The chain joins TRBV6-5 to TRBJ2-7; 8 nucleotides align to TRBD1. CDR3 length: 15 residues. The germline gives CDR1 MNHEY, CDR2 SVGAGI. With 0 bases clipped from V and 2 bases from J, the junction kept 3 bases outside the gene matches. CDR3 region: CASSYSGTGTYEQYF. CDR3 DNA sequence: TGTGCCAGCAGTTACTCAGGGACAGGTACCTACGAGCAGTACTTC.

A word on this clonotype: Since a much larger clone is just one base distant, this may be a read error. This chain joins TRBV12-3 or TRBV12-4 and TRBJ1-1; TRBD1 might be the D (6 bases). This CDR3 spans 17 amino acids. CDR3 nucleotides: TGTACCAGCAGTCCCCGGGGGGGGCCAGTCTTGAACACTGAAGCTTTCTTT. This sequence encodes CTSSPRGGPVLNTEAFF.

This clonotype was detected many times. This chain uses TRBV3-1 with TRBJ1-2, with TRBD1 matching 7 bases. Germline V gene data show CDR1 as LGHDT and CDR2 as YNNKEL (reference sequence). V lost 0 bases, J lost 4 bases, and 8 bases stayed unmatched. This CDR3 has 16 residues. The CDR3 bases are TGTGCCAGCAGCCAAGATGGAGGGGGCAGGAGCTATGGCTACACCTTC. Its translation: CASSQDGGGRSYGYTF.